These 30 T cell receptor beta chains were all obtained from the same sample, sequenced in a study of identical twins. TCRdb redid the calling of the 5' RACE reads with MiXCR, one entry per CDR3 protein. The sample lists 430,000 or so distinct CDR3 sequences, about 24% seen once, with 2.9% in the top ten. The data also belong to a second study, concerning T cells expressing NK-cell markers.

Sequenced sample: CD4+ T cells sorted from blood. The receptors stem from a woman aged 18 to 35 in good health.

The table lists this clonotype with a few counts. V usage is TRBV7-8 and J usage is TRBJ1-5; a weak D match, TRBD1 (5 bases). In germline, CDR1 is SGHVS, CDR2 FQNEAQ. V was pared by 5 bases and J by 1 base, with 12 bases between. The CDR3 runs to 15 residues. The CDR3 spells CASSHGTGSNQPQHF. For the CDR3, the DNA is TGTGCCAGCAGCCACGGGACGGGGAGCAATCAGCCCCAGCATTTT.

This clonotype has just a few counts. This chain joins TRBV6-1 and TRBJ2-1; D not certain. The germline gives CDR1 MNHNS, CDR2 SASEGT. V dropped 8 bases and J dropped 0 bases, with 17 bases sitting between them. The CDR3 is 16 residues long. The CDR3, as DNA: TGTGCCAGCCAAGGGTACTTCTCGAGCTCCTACAATGAGCAGTTCTTC. Translated, it gives CASQGYFSSSYNEQFF.

In DNA, the CDR3 is TGTGCCAGCAGCTCTACTATCCGGGCCTCCAAAAACATTCAGTACTTC. Translating it yields CASSSTIRASKNIQYF. The chain recombines TRBV6-5 with TRBJ2-4, with unresolved D. The CDR3 has 16 residues. The germline V and J ends were trimmed by 6 bases and 2 bases, with 17 bases remaining between them. Germline CDR1 reads MNHEY; CDR2 reads SVGAGI.

This chain connects TRBV12-3 or TRBV12-4 to TRBJ2-5, with a possible D match to TRBD2 (5 bases). V was clipped by 5 bases and J by 1 base, with 11 bases between them. This CDR3 spans 14 amino acids. The CDR3 bases are TGTGCCAGCAGTAAGGGCGGACTCCAAGAGACCCAGTACTTC. It yields the protein CASSKGGLQETQYF.

The V and J genes are TRBV20-1 and TRBJ2-7, with no clear D. This CDR3 contains 12 residues. V was pared by 3 bases and J by 3 bases, with 9 bases between. Germline V gene sequence: CDR1 DFQATT, CDR2 SNEGSKA (reference sequence). The CDR3 spells CSARTLGYEQYF. The CDR3 DNA reads TGCAGTGCTAGGACTCTGGGCTACGAGCAGTACTTC.

V is TRBV29-1 and J is TRBJ1-1; unclear D gene. Per the germline V gene, CDR1 is SQVTM and CDR2 is ANQGSEA. Between the trimmed V and J ends, which lost 6 bases and 4 bases, there was a span of 12 bases. This CDR3 spans 12 amino acids. The CDR3 DNA reads as TGCAGCGTGGGCTCCGCGAGCACTGAAGCTTTCTTT. Translating gives CSVGSASTEAFF.

This clonotype was seen a handful of times. J is TRBJ2-2 and V is TRBV10-3; D is ambiguous. Germline values: CDR1 ENHRY, CDR2 SYGVKD. The CDR3 length is 13 residues. V lost 10 bases, J lost 7 bases, and 16 bases lay in between. CDR3 sequence (DNA): TGTGCCACCGCTGGCGTATTGGGCGGGGAGCTGTTTTTT. Translating gives CATAGVLGGELFF.

This chain joins TRBV7-8 and TRBJ2-1; the D is unclear. The germline V gene has CDR1 SGHVS and CDR2 FQNEAQ. Trimming took off 4 bases at V and 9 bases at J, with 13 bases between the two ends. The CDR3 length is 13 residues. CDR3: CASSSRPDAEQFF. The CDR3 DNA follows: TGTGCCAGCAGCTCTAGACCCGATGCTGAGCAGTTCTTC.

The chain joins TRBV20-1 to TRBJ2-3, with 8 bases aligning to TRBD1. Unmatched junction bases numbered 3, after V lost 3 bases and J lost 4 bases. The germline V gene has CDR1 DFQATT and CDR2 SNEGSKA (reference sequence). There are 13 residues in the CDR3. The CDR3 sequence: CSARRQGPDTQYF. The CDR3 DNA is TGCAGTGCTAGGAGACAGGGGCCAGATACGCAGTATTTT.

A note on this clonotype: An end of the junction differs from the germline gene, which may be a read error. The chain has TRBV10-3 and TRBJ1-2; TRBD1 is a possible D gene (6 bases). The germline gives CDR1 ENHRY, CDR2 SYGVKD. This CDR3 comprises 13 residues. CDR3 in amino acids: CAITEGGNYGYTF. The CDR3 nucleotides are TGTGCCATCACTGAGGGGGGGAACTATGGCTACACCTTC.

This clonotype has a handful of counts. The J gene is TRBJ2-3, the V gene TRBV2; D remains unclear. This CDR3 contains 12 residues. CDR1 and CDR2 (germline): SNHLY, FYNNEI. The V end was cut by 6 bases, the J end by 2 bases, with 6 bases between. The CDR3 DNA is TGTGCCAGCAGGCAGGACACAGATACGCAGTATTTT. Translating it yields CASRQDTDTQYF.

The chain couples TRBV20-1 to TRBJ2-1; perhaps TRBD1 as D (6 bases). Trimming removed 8 bases at V and 0 bases at J, with 8 bases between. The CDR3 has 12 residues. CDR1 is DFQATT and CDR2 is SNEGSKA in the germline V gene (reference sequence). The CDR3 region is CSSRGSYNEQFF. The CDR3 DNA sequence: TGCAGTTCCAGGGGCTCCTACAATGAGCAGTTCTTC.

This clonotype has a handful of counts. The chain recombines TRBV5-1 with TRBJ1-2, with D possibly matching TRBD1 (5 bases). Germline CDR1 is SGHRS and CDR2 is YFSETQ. V shed 0 bases and J shed 8 bases, with 14 bases lying between them. The CDR3 extends over 14 amino acids. CDR3 nucleotides: TGCGCCAGCAGCTTGGCCTCGAGGGGACGGGGCTACACCTTC. It is translated as CASSLASRGRGYTF.

This clonotype has a handful of counts. The rearrangement links TRBV12-3 or TRBV12-4 to TRBJ1-1; 10 bases are shared with TRBD1. CDR3 length equals 17 residues. V trimming: 6 bases; J trimming: 1 base; junction bases outside the gene matches: 11. The CDR3 region is CASSQGQGIKWNTEAFF. For the CDR3, the DNA is TGTGCCAGCAGCCAGGGACAGGGGATTAAGTGGAACACTGAAGCTTTCTTT.

The gene calls are TRBV7-2 and TRBJ2-3; 14 bases are shared with TRBD2. With 5 bases clipped from V and 7 bases from J, the junction kept 11 bases outside the gene matches. The CDR3 is 17 residues long. From germline, CDR1 is SGHTA and CDR2 FQGNSA. In DNA form, the CDR3 reads TGTGCCAGCAGCCCGCCGGGACTAGCGGGAGTCCAGAATACGCAGTATTTT. Amino acid sequence: CASSPPGLAGVQNTQYF. The full variable domain, with the rest looked up from reference TRBV7-2 and TRBJ2-3, is GAGVSQSPSNKVTEKGKDVELRCDPISGHTALYWYRQSLGQGLEFLIYFQGNSAPDKSGLPSDRFSAERTGGSVSTLTIQRTQQEDSAVYLCASSPPGLAGVQNTQYFGPGTRLTVL.

This clonotype turned up a few times. The CDR3 here is CASSLWGSPYNEQFF. CDR3 sequence (DNA): TGTGCCAGCAGTTTATGGGGGAGTCCTTACAATGAGCAGTTCTTC. V gene TRBV27 combines with J gene TRBJ2-1; TRBD1 or TRBD2 may be the D gene (5 bases each). The CDR3 covers 15 residues. V dropped 1 base and J dropped 4 bases, with 11 bases sitting between them. CDR1 is MNHEY and CDR2 is SMNVEV in the germline V gene (reference sequence).

The chain's CDR3 is CASSRNPSDQETQYF. CDR3 sequence (DNA): TGCGCCAGCAGCCGCAACCCGAGCGACCAAGAGACCCAGTACTTC. This rearrangement joins TRBV5-1 to TRBJ2-5; D is uncertain. Trimming cost V 4 bases and J 0 bases, with 13 bases left between them. Germline values: CDR1 SGHRS, CDR2 YFSETQ. The CDR3 totals 15 residues.

Of note for this clonotype: One end of the junction is discordant with germline, which a read error may explain. The chain carries TRBV5-6 and TRBJ1-5, with 9 bases lining up with TRBD1. Germline values: CDR1 SGHDT, CDR2 YYEEEE. The CDR3 sequence is 14 residues long. CDR3 in DNA: TGTGCCAGCACCTTGGGACAGGGTGACCAGCCCCAGCATTTT. Protein: CASTLGQGDQPQHF. Looking up the rest from reference TRBV5-6 and TRBJ1-5 gives the full variable domain: DAGVTQSPTHLIKTRGQQVTLRCSPKSGHDTVSWYQQALGQGPQFIFQYYEEEERQRGNFPDRFSGHQFPNYSSELNVNALLLGDSALYLCASTLGQGDQPQHFGDGTRLSIL.

The V and J genes are TRBV6-5 and TRBJ1-5; D remains unclear. V was shortened by 0 bases and J by 5 bases, with 11 bases between the two germline ends. The germline V gene encodes CDR1 MNHEY and CDR2 SVGAGI. The CDR3 length is 15 residues. As DNA, the CDR3 is TGTGCCAGCAGTTACTCGGCCGTGACCTATCAGCCCCAGCATTTT. Protein sequence: CASSYSAVTYQPQHF.

The chain couples TRBV20-1 to TRBJ2-3; 7 nucleotides match TRBD2. From germline, CDR1 is DFQATT and CDR2 SNEGSKA (reference sequence). The CDR3 spans 15 residues. V lost 0 bases to trimming and J lost 4 bases; unmatched junction nucleotides: 7. In DNA, the CDR3 is TGCAGTGCTAGAGATGGGGGGGGGAGGCCAGATACGCAGTATTTT. Its translation is CSARDGGGRPDTQYF.

This chain uses TRBV12-5 with TRBJ2-3, with 9 bases fitting TRBD1. With V trimmed by 2 bases and J by 2 bases, 5 bases remained unmatched. Germline CDR1 LGHNT, CDR2 FRNRAP. The CDR3 length is 16 residues. CDR3 amino acids: CASGLPDRGDTDTQYF. The CDR3 DNA is TGTGCTAGTGGTTTGCCGGACAGGGGAGACACAGATACGCAGTATTTT.

The gene calls are TRBV20-1 and TRBJ2-3; D gene unclear. Looked up from germline, CDR1 is DFQATT and CDR2 is SNEGSKA (reference sequence). V lost 1 base and J lost 0, with 11 bases in between. The CDR3 consists of 15 residues. The CDR3 DNA is TGCAGTGCTAGAGCGGTAAGCACTAGCACAGATACGCAGTATTTT. Amino acid sequence: CSARAVSTSTDTQYF.

The chain is built from TRBV11-3 and TRBJ2-1; TRBD2 is a possible D gene (6 bases). CDR3 size: 15 residues. V shed 6 bases and J shed 7 bases, with 19 bases lying between them. The germline gives CDR1 SGHNT, CDR2 YENEEA. The CDR3, as DNA: TGTGCCAGCAGACCTCGACGGGACTCGTGGAATGAGCAGTTCTTC. It codes for CASRPRRDSWNEQFF.

This clonotype showed up just a few times. The rearrangement joins TRBV4-2 to TRBJ1-6, with D tentatively TRBD1 (5 bases). V was cut by 5 bases and J by 5 bases, with 13 bases left in between. CDR1 is LGHNA, CDR2 YNFKEQ, per germline. This CDR3 comprises 15 residues. DNA of the CDR3: TGTGCCAGCAGCAATACCCTAGGGGATAATTCACCCCTCCACTTT. This sequence encodes CASSNTLGDNSPLHF.

The chain carries TRBV7-9 and TRBJ2-5; either TRBD1 or TRBD2 may fit D (6 bases each). Trimming pared 5 bases from V and 5 bases from J, leaving 15 bases between. Per germline, CDR1 SEHNR and CDR2 FQNEAQ (reference sequence). The CDR3 length is 14 residues. CDR3: CASSQIRGRETQYF. As DNA, the CDR3 is TGTGCCAGCAGCCAGATCCGGGGGCGGGAGACCCAGTACTTC.

J is TRBJ2-3 and V is TRBV11-1; no clear D. In germline, CDR1 is SGHAT, CDR2 FQDESV (reference sequence). The CDR3 loop spans 14 amino acids. The germline V and J ends were trimmed by 6 bases and 8 bases, with 18 bases remaining between them. The CDR3 DNA reads TGTGCCAGCAGGTCGACTGATGACGTGGGTACGCAGTATTTT. Protein sequence: CASRSTDDVGTQYF.

V gene TRBV6-2 or TRBV6-3 combines with J gene TRBJ2-6; tentative D call: TRBD1 (5 bases). The CDR3 length is 14 residues. The V gene lost 7 bases and the J gene lost 3 bases, with 10 bases spanning the gap. Germline-derived CDR1 and CDR2 are MNHEY and SVGEGT. CDR3 bases: TGTGCCAGCAAAGCAGGGTTTGGGGCCAACGTCCTGACTTTC. Translation gives CASKAGFGANVLTF.

The CDR3 reads CASSPPGLPGSEQFF. The CDR3, as DNA: TGTGCCAGCAGCCCACCGGGACTCCCTGGGTCTGAGCAGTTCTTC. The chain employs TRBV7-9 and TRBJ2-1; possibly TRBD2 for D (6 bases). Germline CDR1 reads SEHNR; CDR2 reads FQNEAQ (reference sequence). The length of the CDR3 is 15 residues. The ends were cut back, 5 bases at V and 9 bases at J, with 20 bases in the middle.

The rearrangement joins TRBV7-3 to TRBJ2-1; no clear D. Germline CDR1 is SGHTA and CDR2 is FQGTGA. The V gene lost 3 bases and the J gene lost 2 bases, with 5 bases spanning the gap. The CDR3 runs to 13 residues. The CDR3 DNA reads as TGTGCCAGCAGCTTTGGTACCTACAATGAGCAGTTCTTC. Translation gives CASSFGTYNEQFF.

This clonotype was seen a few times. J is TRBJ2-2 and V is TRBV20-1; unclear D gene. The germline CDR1 and CDR2 sequences are DFQATT and SNEGSKA (reference sequence). The CDR3 consists of 13 residues. Trimming left V 6 bases short and J 4 bases short, with 12 bases between. In DNA, the CDR3 is TGCAGTGCCAATCGACCGGGCACCGGGGAGCTGTTTTTT. Translating it yields CSANRPGTGELFF.